This paragraph covers one TCR beta chain sequence. Its target is unknown. This sample was included in a study of post-analysis software for immune sequencing data. Background on the study: Progressive-relapsing, secondary progressive and relapsing-remitting multiple sclerosis were among the disease courses included.

V gave up 6 bases and J gave up 4 bases; unmatched junction bases: 13. From germline, CDR1 is SGHDT and CDR2 YYEEEE. CDR3 length: 16 residues. TCR beta cDNA libraries had unique molecular identifiers. A population of 1 to 10 million T cells gave rise to roughly 500,000 cDNA molecules. TCRdb reanalysed the PCR reads using MiXCR and keeps one entry per CDR3 protein. The sample lists 170,000 or so distinct CDR3 sequences; 30% were seen once. Points from the study as a whole: The five TRBV segments detected at higher frequency in patients than in controls included TRBV5-6, TRBV5-1 and TRBV20-1. Multiple sclerosis patients had significantly lower normalized Chao1 diversity than controls.

This chain joins TRBV5-6 and TRBJ2-3; 8 bases are shared with TRBD1. Sequencing input: blood. The receptor's source is a girl aged 10 to 17 with multiple sclerosis. The CDR3 loop is CASTSGQGGPADTQYF. The CDR3 DNA sequence: TGTGCCAGCACTTCCGGACAGGGAGGACCCGCAGATACGCAGTATTTT.